The next 18 T cell receptor beta chains were all read from a single sample in a study of T cells expressing NK-cell markers. TCRdb re-analyzed the 5' RACE reads; it lists each CDR3 protein once, without DNA. The sample table sets out over 250,000 distinct CDR3 sequences. The sample comprised blood T cells: a sorted CD56 or NKG2C T cell subset, CD4+ or CD8+ T cells, or bulk PBMC T cells (not recorded which). These receptors were collected from a woman aged 18 to 75 in good health.

The gene calls are TRBV20-1 and TRBJ2-1. The CDR3 extends over 15 amino acids. Germline CDR1 is DFQATT and CDR2 is SNEGSKA (reference sequence). The CDR3 sequence: CSARDLRLARDEQFF.

The chain combines TRBV12-3 or TRBV12-4 with TRBJ2-1; TCRdb names TRBD2, which stays unverified in the absence of DNA. The CDR3 extends over 15 amino acids. The CDR3 reads CASSWGRAPGNEQFF.

The CDR3 sequence is CAISDSSGSYEQYF. The chain links TRBV10-3 to TRBJ2-7; lacking DNA, the TRBD2 call made by TCRdb goes unchecked. The CDR3 is 14 amino acids. Germline lookup yields CDR1 ENHRY and CDR2 SYGVKD.

The gene calls are TRBV18 and TRBJ2-1. The CDR3 totals 13 residues. The germline gives CDR1 KGHSH, CDR2 LQKENI. The CDR3 here is CASSPQDYNEQFF.

The rearrangement links TRBV7-9 to TRBJ2-1. This CDR3 has 15 residues. The V gene's germline CDR1 is SEHNR and CDR2 FQNEAQ (reference sequence). The CDR3 region is CASSLAGRSYNEQFF.

This sequence joins TRBV27 and TRBJ2-3; TCRdb calls TRBD1, which cannot be checked without DNA. This CDR3 has 16 amino acids. Germline V gene sequence: CDR1 MNHEY, CDR2 SMNVEV (reference sequence). This chain's CDR3 is CASSLFGPGSTDTQYF.

The genes are TRBV20-1 and TRBJ2-1; with no DNA, the TCRdb D assignment of TRBD2 cannot be verified. CDR3 size: 15 residues. CDR1 is DFQATT, CDR2 SNEGSKA, per germline (reference sequence). Here the CDR3 reads CSARGTGLAGVEQFF.

The chain has TRBV18 and TRBJ2-1; the D call of TRBD2 rests on TCRdb alone, since no DNA is present to check it. The CDR3 has 16 amino acids. Germline V gene data show CDR1 as KGHSH and CDR2 as LQKENI. The CDR3 is CASSPPLAGSYNEQFF.

The genes are TRBV6-2 or TRBV6-3 and TRBJ2-5; checking the TCRdb D call of TRBD2 is not possible without DNA. Germline loops: CDR1 MNHEY, CDR2 SVGEGT. CDR3 size: 16 residues. CDR3 loop: CASSYSSGTSTETQYF.

The chain carries TRBV5-1 and TRBJ2-1; TCRdb returns TRBD1, unconfirmable since there is no DNA. This CDR3 is built from 15 residues. Germline V CDR1 and CDR2: SGHRS, YFSETQ. CDR3 sequence: CASSLATPSYNEQFF.

CDR3: CSVVADNYEQYF. This rearrangement joins TRBV29-1 to TRBJ2-7. Germline CDR1 is SQVTM and CDR2 is ANQGSEA. This CDR3 contains 12 residues.

The gene calls are TRBV6-5 and TRBJ1-4. The CDR3 covers 15 residues. CDR1 is MNHEY and CDR2 is SVGAGI in the germline V gene. The CDR3 reads CASSYADGANEKLFF.

The rearrangement uses TRBV4-2 and TRBJ1-5. CDR3 length: 16 amino acids. From germline, CDR1 is LGHNA and CDR2 YNFKEQ. CDR3 loop: CASSQDRGGKNQPQHF.

The rearrangement uses TRBV6-5 and TRBJ1-1. Germline V gene data show CDR1 as MNHEY and CDR2 as SVGAGI. This CDR3 region has 14 residues. CDR3 amino acids: CASSLPDMNTEAFF.

The chain links TRBV12-3 or TRBV12-4 to TRBJ2-4. This CDR3 has 13 amino acids. Here the CDR3 reads CASSQLAKNIQYF.

This sequence joins TRBV7-2 and TRBJ1-5; TCRdb calls TRBD1, which cannot be checked without DNA. Germline CDR1 SGHTA, CDR2 FQGNSA. The CDR3 loop spans 14 amino acids. CDR3 loop: CASSIQSRGQPQHF.

The CDR3 loop is CASSLASGNTGELFF. The V call is TRBV5-6, the J call TRBJ2-2. Germline V lookup: CDR1 SGHDT, CDR2 YYEEEE. The CDR3 has 15 residues. The full variable domain, in which reference TRBV5-6 and TRBJ2-2 provide the parts outside the CDR3, is DAGVTQSPTHLIKTRGQQVTLRCSPKSGHDTVSWYQQALGQGPQFIFQYYEEEERQRGNFPDRFSGHQFPNYSSELNVNALLLGDSALYLCASSLASGNTGELFFGEGSRLTVL.

The chain is built from TRBV4-3 and TRBJ2-1. Per germline, CDR1 LGHNA and CDR2 YSLEER. The CDR3 is 14 residues long. CDR3 protein: CASSQEKEVDEQFF.